A selection of T cell receptor beta chains follows, all from one sample in a study of T cells in tuberculosis. Using immunoSEQ multiplex PCR, the repertoire was profiled, and TCRdb retains in-frame clones only, with some absent. Of around 50,000 clones listed, around 90% were seen once; the top ten hold 21%. Material: CD1b-GMM tetramer-negative cells sorted from PBMCs. The receptors were sampled from an adult woman with latent tuberculosis. Each CDR3 is given with its conserved first and last residue. Each record gives: CDR3 length, J gene, V gene, D gene, CDR3 protein, CDR3 DNA. A D gene is named only where the DNA matches it firmly.

len: 13; j_gene: TRBJ2-5; v_gene: TRBV30; d_gene: TRBD1; CDR3aa: CAWRDRVVETQYF; CDR3nt: TGTGCCTGGAGAGACAGGGTCGTGGAGACCCAGTACTTC
len: 14; j_gene: TRBJ2-7; v_gene: TRBV6-5; d_gene: TRBD2; CDR3aa: CASRTLAGSYEQYF; CDR3nt: TGTGCCAGCAGGACCCTAGCGGGTAGCTACGAGCAGTACTTC
len: 14; j_gene: TRBJ1-2; v_gene: TRBV6-1; d_gene: .; CDR3aa: CASSDTQTASGYTF; CDR3nt: TGTGCCAGCAGTGACACCCAGACAGCCTCTGGCTACACCTTC
len: 13; j_gene: TRBJ1-1; v_gene: TRBV14; d_gene: .; CDR3aa: CASSLDRNTEAFF; CDR3nt: TGTGCCAGCAGCCTCGACAGAAACACTGAAGCTTTCTTT
len: 14; j_gene: TRBJ2-1; v_gene: TRBV29-1; d_gene: TRBD2; CDR3aa: CSVELLAGFNEQFF; CDR3nt: TGCAGCGTTGAACTCCTAGCGGGATTCAATGAGCAGTTCTTC
len: 14; j_gene: TRBJ2-7; v_gene: TRBV2; d_gene: TRBD2; CDR3aa: CASFTGTTQYEQYF; CDR3nt: TGTGCCAGCTTTACCGGGACTACACAATACGAGCAGTACTTC
len: 12; j_gene: TRBJ1-2; v_gene: TRBV10-2; d_gene: TRBD1; CDR3aa: CASRGQGEGYTF; CDR3nt: TGCGCCAGCAGAGGACAGGGTGAAGGCTACACCTTC
len: 14; j_gene: TRBJ1-1; v_gene: TRBV4-1; d_gene: TRBD1; CDR3aa: CASSQEQGVTEAFF; CDR3nt: TGCGCCAGCAGCCAAGAGCAGGGGGTCACTGAAGCTTTCTTT
len: 16; j_gene: TRBJ2-7; v_gene: TRBV27; d_gene: .; CDR3aa: CASSSALAAGSYEQYF; CDR3nt: TGTGCCAGCAGTTCCGCACTAGCCGCGGGCTCCTACGAGCAGTACTTC
len: 13; j_gene: TRBJ1-2; v_gene: TRBV18; d_gene: .; CDR3aa: CASSPKLEAGYTF; CDR3nt: TGTGCCAGCTCACCGAAATTGGAGGCTGGCTACACCTTC